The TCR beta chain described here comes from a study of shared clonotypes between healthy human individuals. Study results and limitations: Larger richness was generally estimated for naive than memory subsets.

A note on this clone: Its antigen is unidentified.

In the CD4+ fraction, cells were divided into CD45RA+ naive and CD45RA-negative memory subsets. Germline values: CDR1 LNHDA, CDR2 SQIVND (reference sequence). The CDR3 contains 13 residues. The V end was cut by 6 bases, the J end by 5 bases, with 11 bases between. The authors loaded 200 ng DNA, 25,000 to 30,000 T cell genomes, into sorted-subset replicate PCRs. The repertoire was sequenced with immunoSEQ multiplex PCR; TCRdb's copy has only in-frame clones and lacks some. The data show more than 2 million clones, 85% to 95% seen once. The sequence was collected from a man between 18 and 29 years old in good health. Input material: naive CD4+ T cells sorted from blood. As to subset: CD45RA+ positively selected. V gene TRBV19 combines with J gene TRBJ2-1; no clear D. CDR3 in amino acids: CASRSQINNEQFF. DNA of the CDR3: TGTGCCAGTAGGAGCCAAATAAACAATGAGCAGTTCTTC. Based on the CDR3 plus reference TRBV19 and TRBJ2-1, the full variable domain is DGGITQSPKYLFRKEGQNVTLSCEQNLNHDAMYWYRQDPGQGLRLIYYSQIVNDFQKGDIAEGYSVSREKKESFPLTVTSAQKNPTAFYLCASRSQINNEQFFGPGTRLTVL.